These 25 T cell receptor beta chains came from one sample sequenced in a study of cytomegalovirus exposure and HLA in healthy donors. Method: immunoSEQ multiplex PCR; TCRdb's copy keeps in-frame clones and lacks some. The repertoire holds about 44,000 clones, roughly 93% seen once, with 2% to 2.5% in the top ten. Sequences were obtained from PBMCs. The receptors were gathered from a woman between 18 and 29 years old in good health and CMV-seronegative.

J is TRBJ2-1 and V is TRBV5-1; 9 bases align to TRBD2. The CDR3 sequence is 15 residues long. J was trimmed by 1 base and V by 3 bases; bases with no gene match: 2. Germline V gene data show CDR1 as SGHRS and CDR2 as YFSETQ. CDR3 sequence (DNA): TGCGCCAGCAGCTCAAGCGGGGGGTCCTACAATGAGCAGTTCTTC. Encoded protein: CASSSSGGSYNEQFF.

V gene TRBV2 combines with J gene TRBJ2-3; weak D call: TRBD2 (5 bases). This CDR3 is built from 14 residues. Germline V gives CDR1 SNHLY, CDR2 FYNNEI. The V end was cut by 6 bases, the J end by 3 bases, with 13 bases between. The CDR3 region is CASRAGPGTDTQYF. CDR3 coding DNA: TGTGCCAGCAGAGCCGGACCGGGGACAGATACGCAGTATTTT.

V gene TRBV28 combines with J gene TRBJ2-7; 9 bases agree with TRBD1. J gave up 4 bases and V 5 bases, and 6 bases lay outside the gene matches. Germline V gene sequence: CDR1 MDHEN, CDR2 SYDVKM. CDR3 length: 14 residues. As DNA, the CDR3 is TGTGCCAGCAGTCGACCGGGACAGGGTTACGAGCAGTACTTC. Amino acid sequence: CASSRPGQGYEQYF.

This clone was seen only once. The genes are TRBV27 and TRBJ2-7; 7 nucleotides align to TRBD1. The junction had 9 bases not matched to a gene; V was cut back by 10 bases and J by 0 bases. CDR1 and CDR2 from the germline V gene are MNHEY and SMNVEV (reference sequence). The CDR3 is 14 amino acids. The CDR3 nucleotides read TGTGCCACCCGCCGGGACAGAAGCTCCTACGAGCAGTACTTC. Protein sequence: CATRRDRSSYEQYF.

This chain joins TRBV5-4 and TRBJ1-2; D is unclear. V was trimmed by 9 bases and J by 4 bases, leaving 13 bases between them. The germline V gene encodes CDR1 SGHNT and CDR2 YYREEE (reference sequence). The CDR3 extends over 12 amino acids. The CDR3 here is CAISTTTYGYTF. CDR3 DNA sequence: TGTGCCATATCGACAACGACCTATGGCTACACCTTC. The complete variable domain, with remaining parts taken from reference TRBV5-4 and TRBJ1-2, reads ETGVTQSPTHLIKTRGQQVTLRCSSQSGHNTVSWYQQALGQGPQFIFQYYREEENGRGNFPPRFSGLQFPNYSSELNVNALELDDSALYLCAISTTTYGYTFGSGTRLTVV.

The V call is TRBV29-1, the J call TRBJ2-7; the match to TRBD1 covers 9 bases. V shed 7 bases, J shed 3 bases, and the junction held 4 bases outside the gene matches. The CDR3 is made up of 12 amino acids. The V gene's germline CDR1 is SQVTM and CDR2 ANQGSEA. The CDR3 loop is CSGGQGGYEQYF. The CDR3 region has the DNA TGCAGCGGGGGACAGGGTGGCTACGAGCAGTACTTC.

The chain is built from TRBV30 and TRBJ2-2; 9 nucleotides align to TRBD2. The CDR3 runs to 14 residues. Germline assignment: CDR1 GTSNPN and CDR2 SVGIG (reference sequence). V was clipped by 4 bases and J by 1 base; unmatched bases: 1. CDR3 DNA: TGTGCCTGGACGACTAGCGGGAACACCGGGGAGCTGTTTTTT. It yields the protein CAWTTSGNTGELFF.

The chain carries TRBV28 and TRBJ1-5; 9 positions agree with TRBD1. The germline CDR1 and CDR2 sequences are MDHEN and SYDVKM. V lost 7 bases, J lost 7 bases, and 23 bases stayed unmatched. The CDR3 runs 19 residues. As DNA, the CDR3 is TGTGCCAGCACCAACCCCCTTCTTACCGACAGGGGGGAGAGACAGCCCCAGCATTTT. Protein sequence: CASTNPLLTDRGERQPQHF. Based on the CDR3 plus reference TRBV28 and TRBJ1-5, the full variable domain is DVKVTQSSRYLVKRTGEKVFLECVQDMDHENMFWYRQDPGLGLRLIYFSYDVKMKEKGDIPEGYSVSREKKERFSLILESASTNQTSMYLCASTNPLLTDRGERQPQHFGDGTRLSIL.

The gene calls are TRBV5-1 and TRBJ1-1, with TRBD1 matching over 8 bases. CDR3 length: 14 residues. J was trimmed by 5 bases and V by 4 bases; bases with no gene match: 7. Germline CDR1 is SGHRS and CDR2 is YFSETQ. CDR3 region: CASSIGQGGTEAFF. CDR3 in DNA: TGCGCCAGCAGCATAGGACAGGGTGGGACTGAAGCTTTCTTT.

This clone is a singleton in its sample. Here the CDR3 reads CASRLQGAQPQHF. The CDR3 bases are TGTGCCAGCAGGTTACAGGGGGCTCAGCCCCAGCATTTT. The chain couples TRBV28 to TRBJ1-5; TRBD1 matches at 9 bases. The trim removed 6 bases at V and 6 bases at J, leaving 3 bases unmatched. CDR3 length: 13 amino acids. Germline CDR1 reads MDHEN; CDR2 reads SYDVKM.

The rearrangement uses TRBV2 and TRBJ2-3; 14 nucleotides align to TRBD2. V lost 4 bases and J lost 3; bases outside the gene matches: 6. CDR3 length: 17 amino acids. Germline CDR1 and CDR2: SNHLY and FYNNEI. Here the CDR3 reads CASSVETSGRVTDTQYF. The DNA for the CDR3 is TGTGCCAGCAGTGTTGAGACTAGCGGGAGGGTGACAGATACGCAGTATTTT.

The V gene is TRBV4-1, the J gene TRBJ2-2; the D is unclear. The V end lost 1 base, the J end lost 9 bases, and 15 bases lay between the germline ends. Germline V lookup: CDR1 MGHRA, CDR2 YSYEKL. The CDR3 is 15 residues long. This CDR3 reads CASSQVIPVSWELFF. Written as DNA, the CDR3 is TGCGCCAGCAGCCAAGTTATCCCCGTTAGCTGGGAGCTGTTTTTT.

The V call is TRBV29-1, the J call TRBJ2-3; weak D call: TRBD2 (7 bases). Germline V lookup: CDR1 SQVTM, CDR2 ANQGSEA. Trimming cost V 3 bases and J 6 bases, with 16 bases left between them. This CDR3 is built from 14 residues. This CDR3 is CSVDRQVGGDTQYF. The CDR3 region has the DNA TGCAGCGTTGACAGACAGGTGGGGGGGGATACGCAGTATTTT.

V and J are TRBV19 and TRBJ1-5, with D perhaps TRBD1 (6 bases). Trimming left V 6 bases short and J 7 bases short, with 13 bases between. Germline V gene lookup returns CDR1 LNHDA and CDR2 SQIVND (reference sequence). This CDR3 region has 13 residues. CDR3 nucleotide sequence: TGTGCCAGTAGATCGGGTGGGGGCCAGCCCCAGCATTTT. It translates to CASRSGGGQPQHF.

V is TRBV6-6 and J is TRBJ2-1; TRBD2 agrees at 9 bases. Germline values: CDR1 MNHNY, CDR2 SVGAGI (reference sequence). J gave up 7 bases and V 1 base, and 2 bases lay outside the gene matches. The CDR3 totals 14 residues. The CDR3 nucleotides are TGTGCCAGCAGTTACTTCCTAGCGGGAAATGAGCAGTTCTTC. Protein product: CASSYFLAGNEQFF.

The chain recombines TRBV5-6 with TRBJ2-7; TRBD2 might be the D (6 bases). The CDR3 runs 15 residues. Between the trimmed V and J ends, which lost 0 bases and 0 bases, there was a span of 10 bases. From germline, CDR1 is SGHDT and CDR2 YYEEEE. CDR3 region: CASSLDSGSSYEQYF. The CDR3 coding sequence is TGTGCCAGCAGCTTGGATAGCGGAAGCTCCTACGAGCAGTACTTC.

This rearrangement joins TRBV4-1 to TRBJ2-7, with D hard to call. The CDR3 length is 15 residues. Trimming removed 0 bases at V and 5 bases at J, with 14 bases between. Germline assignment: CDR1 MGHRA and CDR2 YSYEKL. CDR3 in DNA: TGCGCCAGCAGCCAAGATCCCCAGATTTCCCACGAGCAGTACTTC. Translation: CASSQDPQISHEQYF.

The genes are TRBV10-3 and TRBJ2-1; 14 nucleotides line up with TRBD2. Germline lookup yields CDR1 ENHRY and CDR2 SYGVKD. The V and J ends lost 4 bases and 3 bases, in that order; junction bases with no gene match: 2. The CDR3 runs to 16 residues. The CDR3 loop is CAISGGLAGDYNEQFF. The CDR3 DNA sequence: TGTGCCATCAGTGGGGGACTAGCGGGAGACTACAATGAGCAGTTCTTC.

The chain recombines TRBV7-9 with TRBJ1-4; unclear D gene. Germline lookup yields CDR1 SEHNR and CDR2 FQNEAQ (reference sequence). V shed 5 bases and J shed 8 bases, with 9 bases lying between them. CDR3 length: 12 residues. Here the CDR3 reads CASSPGGEKLFF. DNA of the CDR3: TGTGCCAGCAGCCCAGGAGGGGAAAAACTGTTTTTT.

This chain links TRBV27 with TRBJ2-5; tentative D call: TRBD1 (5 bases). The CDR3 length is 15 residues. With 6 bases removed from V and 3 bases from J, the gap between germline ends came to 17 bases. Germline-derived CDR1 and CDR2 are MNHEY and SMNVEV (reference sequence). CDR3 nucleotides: TGTGCCAGCAGATCAGAAGGGGCATCTGAAGAGACCCAGTACTTC. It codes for CASRSEGASEETQYF.

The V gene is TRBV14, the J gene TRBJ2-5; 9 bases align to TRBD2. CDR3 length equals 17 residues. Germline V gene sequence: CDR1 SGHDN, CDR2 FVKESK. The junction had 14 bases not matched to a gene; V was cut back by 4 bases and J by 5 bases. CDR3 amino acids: CASSRRAGGRGTETQYF. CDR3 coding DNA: TGTGCCAGCAGCCGTCGAGCGGGAGGAAGGGGCACGGAGACCCAGTACTTC.

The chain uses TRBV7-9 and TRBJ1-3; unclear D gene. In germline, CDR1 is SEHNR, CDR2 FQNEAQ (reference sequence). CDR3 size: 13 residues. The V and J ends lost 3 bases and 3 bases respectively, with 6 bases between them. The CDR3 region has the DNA TGTGCCAGCAGCTTTGGAGGTGGAAACACCATATATTTT. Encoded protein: CASSFGGGNTIYF. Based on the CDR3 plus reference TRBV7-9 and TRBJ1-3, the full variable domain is DTGVSQNPRHKITKRGQNVTFRCDPISEHNRLYWYRQTLGQGPEFLTYFQNEAQLEKSRLLSDRFSAERPKGSFSTLEIQRTEQGDSAMYLCASSFGGGNTIYFGEGSWLTVV.

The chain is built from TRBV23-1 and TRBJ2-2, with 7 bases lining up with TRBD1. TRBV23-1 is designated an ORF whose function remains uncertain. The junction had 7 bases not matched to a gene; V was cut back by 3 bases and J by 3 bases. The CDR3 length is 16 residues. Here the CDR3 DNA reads TGCGCCAGCAGTCAGCAGACAGGGTCGGACACCGGGGAGCTGTTTTTT. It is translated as CASSQQTGSDTGELFF.

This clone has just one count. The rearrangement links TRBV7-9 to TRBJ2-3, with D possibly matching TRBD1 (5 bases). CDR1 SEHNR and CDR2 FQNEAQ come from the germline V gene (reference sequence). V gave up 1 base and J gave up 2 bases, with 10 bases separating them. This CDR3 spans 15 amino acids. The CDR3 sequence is CASSLDAGPTDTQYF. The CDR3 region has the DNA TGTGCCAGCAGCTTAGATGCAGGGCCCACAGATACGCAGTATTTT.

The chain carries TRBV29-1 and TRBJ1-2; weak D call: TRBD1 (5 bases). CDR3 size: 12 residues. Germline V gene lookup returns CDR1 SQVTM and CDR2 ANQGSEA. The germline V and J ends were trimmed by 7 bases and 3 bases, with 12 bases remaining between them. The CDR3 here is CSGGSRDYGYTF. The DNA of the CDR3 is TGCAGCGGGGGATCCAGGGACTATGGCTACACCTTC.